Given below is one TCR beta chain in context. The CDR3 is 16 amino acids. Germline V gene lookup returns CDR1 SGHRS and CDR2 YFSETQ. V gave up 0 bases and J gave up 7 bases; unmatched junction bases: 9. This record comes from a study of T cell responses to AZD1222 COVID-19 vaccine. Study background: Second-dose schedules of about 4 or about 12 weeks were combined.

Clones were sequenced by immunoSEQ multiplex PCR, and TCRdb holds only the in-frame ones, with some missing. This sample has about 93,000 clones, with 80% to 90% found just once. The rearrangement joins TRBV5-1 to TRBJ2-5; 10 nucleotides agree with TRBD2. This clonotype was obtained from an adult in good health. Sequenced material: peripheral blood, taken on day 0 of AZD1222 vaccination. CDR3 in amino acids: CASSLGQSSGSLTQYF. Written as DNA, the CDR3 is TGCGCCAGCAGCTTGGGGCAGTCTAGCGGGAGTCTGACCCAGTACTTC.